This T cell receptor beta chain was found in a study of shared clonotypes between healthy human individuals. About the research overall: Each donor's CD8 memory used one plate, CD8 naive two, each CD4 subset three.

The donor population consisted of healthy HIV-negative adults with no recent acute infections or vaccinations. Only in-frame clones appear in the TCRdb table, and some are missing; sequencing was by immunoSEQ multiplex PCR. Of a few million clones in the sample, 90% to 97% were seen once. As to this clone: Antigen specificity is unknown.

The study's findings and limits: Relative to clonotypes present in all four donors, those not shared had lower generation probabilities. A limitation of the genetic and exposure-history diversity represented arose from few donors.

This CDR3 has 15 amino acids. V dropped 5 bases and J dropped 2; count of bases not matched to a gene: 8. From germline, CDR1 is GTSNPN and CDR2 SVGIG (reference sequence). The genes are TRBV30 and TRBJ2-4, with 8 bases matching TRBD2. This clonotype was obtained from a man aged 18 to 30 in good health. The specimen sequenced was naive CD4+ T cells sorted from blood. Subset given: CD45RA+ positively selected. As DNA, the CDR3 is TGTGCCTGGGCAGCCGGGGGGGCCCCCAAAAACATTCAGTACTTC. Translating it yields CAWAAGGAPKNIQYF.